The 13 T cell receptor beta chains listed next were all sequenced from one sample in a study of blood T cell repertoires in COVID-19. TCRdb keeps only in-frame clones here, not all; method: immunoSEQ multiplex PCR. The sample lists a few hundred thousand clones; 85% to 90% were seen once. Sequencing was done on a sample of PBMCs or T cells enriched from blood (not recorded which). These receptors came from a woman between 50 and 59 years old who had recovered from COVID-19.

The chain uses TRBV18 and TRBJ2-7; weak D call: TRBD1 (6 bases). The V gene's germline CDR1 is KGHSH and CDR2 LQKENI. V shed 3 bases and J shed 6 bases, with 12 bases lying between them. CDR3 length equals 13 residues. This CDR3 is CASSPLNRVEQYF. The CDR3 nucleotides are TGTGCCAGCTCACCTTTGAACAGGGTCGAGCAGTACTTC.

The rearrangement joins TRBV29-1 to TRBJ2-1, with no clear D. The CDR3 totals 13 residues. Germline CDR1 is SQVTM and CDR2 is ANQGSEA. Deletions cut 0 bases from V and 7 bases from J, with 10 bases between. This CDR3 reads CSVEEWASNEQFF. The CDR3, as DNA: TGCAGCGTTGAAGAGTGGGCTTCTAATGAGCAGTTCTTC.

This chain connects TRBV6-6 to TRBJ2-3, with TRBD1 matching over 7 bases. CDR3 length equals 16 residues. The germline V gene has CDR1 MNHNY and CDR2 SVGAGI (reference sequence). V trimming: 6 bases; J trimming: 2 bases; junction bases outside the gene matches: 11. CDR3 region: CASSPTGVGPTDTQYF. CDR3 bases: TGTGCCAGCAGCCCCACAGGGGTTGGGCCCACAGATACGCAGTATTTT.

The CDR3 region is CASSPMGGPFPDTQYF. The DNA for the CDR3 is TGTGCCAGCAGCCCGATGGGGGGGCCCTTCCCGGATACGCAGTATTTT. V gene TRBV14 combines with J gene TRBJ2-3, with a tentative D call TRBD2 (7 bases). V was clipped by 4 bases and J by 6 bases, with 20 bases between them. CDR3 length equals 16 residues. Germline CDR1 is SGHDN and CDR2 is FVKESK. The variable domain in full, completed from reference TRBV14 and TRBJ2-3, reads EAGVTQFPSHSVIEKGQTVTLRCDPISGHDNLYWYRRVMGKEIKFLLHFVKESKQDESGMPNNRFLAERTGGTYSTLKVQPAELEDSGVYFCASSPMGGPFPDTQYFGPGTRLTVL.

The chain links TRBV2 to TRBJ2-3, with 15 bases identical to TRBD2. This CDR3 contains 18 residues. Germline-derived CDR1 and CDR2 are SNHLY and FYNNEI. J lost 5 bases, V lost 2 bases, and 8 bases had no gene match. Here the CDR3 DNA reads TGTGCCAGCAGTGAACGTCGGACTAGCGGGGGGGCCGGAGATACGCAGTATTTT. Encoded protein: CASSERRTSGGAGDTQYF.

This chain uses TRBV5-1 with TRBJ2-1; the match to TRBD2 covers 10 bases. The CDR3 contains 21 residues. Germline assignment: CDR1 SGHRS and CDR2 YFSETQ. V lost 4 bases and J lost 5; bases outside the gene matches: 24. CDR3: CASSPKLIPRRGSGGDNEQFF. The CDR3 DNA reads as TGCGCCAGCAGCCCCAAATTAATCCCGCGTCGGGGGAGCGGGGGGGACAATGAGCAGTTCTTC.

The V and J genes are TRBV28 and TRBJ1-2, with D perhaps TRBD1 (5 bases). Germline values: CDR1 MDHEN, CDR2 SYDVKM. V lost 3 bases and J 4 bases, leaving 9 bases between the germline ends. The CDR3 runs 13 residues. The CDR3 DNA is TGTGCCAGCAGTTTTGCAGGGTTCTATGGCTACACCTTC. Its translation: CASSFAGFYGYTF.

V and J are TRBV6-5 and TRBJ1-1; D possibly corresponds to TRBD1 (6 bases). The V end was cut by 6 bases, the J end by 7 bases, with 18 bases between. The CDR3 sequence is 14 residues long. Germline V gene sequence: CDR1 MNHEY, CDR2 SVGAGI. The CDR3 coding sequence is TGTGCCAGCAGGGACCCCGGGACAATGAGTGAAGCTTTCTTT. Residues: CASRDPGTMSEAFF.

The chain's CDR3 is CASRETSESGELFF. The CDR3 DNA follows: TGCGCCAGCAGAGAGACTAGCGAGTCCGGGGAGCTGTTTTTT. The V gene is TRBV5-1, the J gene TRBJ2-2, with TRBD2 matching over 8 bases. Germline values: CDR1 SGHRS, CDR2 YFSETQ. This CDR3 has 14 amino acids. V lost 5 bases, J lost 6 bases, and 6 bases stayed unmatched.

The chain carries TRBV4-1 and TRBJ1-2; 8 positions agree with TRBD1. The CDR3 extends over 16 amino acids. Germline V gene lookup returns CDR1 MGHRA and CDR2 YSYEKL. The ends lost 0 bases at V and 6 bases at J; junction bases unmatched: 9. The CDR3 spells CASSQDRADREDGYTF. The CDR3 region has the DNA TGCGCCAGCAGCCAAGATAGAGCGGACAGGGAGGATGGCTACACCTTC.

The chain has TRBV6-5 and TRBJ1-2, with a weak D call TRBD1 (6 bases). V lost 8 bases, J lost 3 bases, and 16 bases lay in between. CDR3 length: 14 residues. Per the germline V gene, CDR1 is MNHEY and CDR2 is SVGAGI. The CDR3 loop reads CASVIWGTYYGYTF. The CDR3, as DNA: TGTGCCAGCGTAATCTGGGGGACATACTATGGCTACACCTTC.

This clone has only a few counts. This chain links TRBV7-9 with TRBJ2-2, with 8 bases fitting TRBD2. V shed 0 bases and J 7 bases; nucleotides not matched to a gene: 10. The CDR3 runs to 17 residues. Germline CDR1 reads SEHNR; CDR2 reads FQNEAQ (reference sequence). CDR3: CASSLARQRGYHGELFF. CDR3 sequence (DNA): TGTGCCAGCAGCTTAGCGCGCCAGCGGGGGTATCACGGGGAGCTGTTTTTT.

The rearrangement links TRBV27 to TRBJ1-3; 7 positions agree with TRBD1. CDR3 length: 17 residues. Germline assignment: CDR1 MNHEY and CDR2 SMNVEV (reference sequence). The J segment lost 1 base and the V segment lost 0 bases, leaving 6 bases of the junction unmatched. CDR3 DNA: TGTGCCAGCAGTTTATCGGGTAGGGGGCTTTCTGGAAACACCATATATTTT. It yields the protein CASSLSGRGLSGNTIYF.